This passage covers 4 T cell receptor beta chains from one sample sequenced in a study of PD-1 blockade in classical Hodgkin lymphoma. Profiling relied on immunoSEQ multiplex PCR, and the TCRdb table lists in-frame clones only, not all of them. The sample has approximately 8,000 clones, around 83% seen once. Every single patient, without exception, relapsed after autologous stem cell transplantation, and brentuximab vedotin exposure varied. By magnetic negative selection, CD8+ T cells were isolated from the thawed PBMCs. The source material was CD8+ T cells from blood, sampled at baseline. The receptors stem from a human donor with classical Hodgkin lymphoma.

The chain carries TRBV19 and TRBJ1-5, with D possibly being TRBD1 (5 bases). Germline-derived CDR1 and CDR2 are LNHDA and SQIVND (reference sequence). The V gene lost 9 bases and the J gene lost 3 bases, with 12 bases spanning the gap. This CDR3 comprises 13 residues. The CDR3 is CASLGGYNQPQHF. CDR3 nucleotide sequence: TGTGCCAGCCTTGGGGGGTACAATCAGCCCCAGCATTTT. The full variable domain, completed using reference TRBV19 and TRBJ1-5, is DGGITQSPKYLFRKEGQNVTLSCEQNLNHDAMYWYRQDPGQGLRLIYYSQIVNDFQKGDIAEGYSVSREKKESFPLTVTSAQKNPTAFYLCASLGGYNQPQHFGDGTRLSIL.

The chain joins TRBV2 to TRBJ2-4; tentative D call: TRBD2 (6 bases). The CDR3 has 17 amino acids. V lost 6 bases, J lost 4 bases, and 22 bases lay in between. CDR1 and CDR2 (germline): SNHLY, FYNNEI. The CDR3 loop reads CASSALPGDSLKNIQYF. The CDR3 DNA is TGTGCCAGCAGCGCCCTTCCCGGGGACTCCCTAAAAAACATTCAGTACTTC.

The chain joins TRBV19 to TRBJ2-3, with a possible D match to TRBD2 (5 bases). Germline loops: CDR1 LNHDA, CDR2 SQIVND (reference sequence). The CDR3 runs to 12 residues. Trimming stripped 4 bases from V and 7 bases from J, with 9 bases between. The CDR3 bases are TGTGCCAGTAGTAAACTAGACAATACGCAGTATTTT. It is translated as CASSKLDNTQYF.

The chain is built from TRBV7-9 and TRBJ2-7; D unresolved. Looked up from germline, CDR1 is SEHNR and CDR2 is FQNEAQ (reference sequence). V lost 6 bases to trimming and J lost 0 bases, with 9 bases between them. CDR3 length: 13 amino acids. This CDR3 is CASRSDVSYEQYF. The CDR3 DNA follows: TGTGCCAGCAGGTCAGATGTCTCCTACGAGCAGTACTTC.